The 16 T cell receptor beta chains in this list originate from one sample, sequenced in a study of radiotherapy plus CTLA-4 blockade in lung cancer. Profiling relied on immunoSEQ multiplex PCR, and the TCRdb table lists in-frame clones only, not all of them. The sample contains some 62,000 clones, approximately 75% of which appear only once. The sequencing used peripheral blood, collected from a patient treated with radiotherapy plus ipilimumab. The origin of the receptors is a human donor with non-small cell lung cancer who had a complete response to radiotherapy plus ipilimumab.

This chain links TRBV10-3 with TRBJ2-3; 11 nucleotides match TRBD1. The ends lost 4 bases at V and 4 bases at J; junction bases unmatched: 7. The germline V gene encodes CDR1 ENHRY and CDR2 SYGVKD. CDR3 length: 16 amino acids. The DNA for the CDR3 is TGTGCCATCAGTGCCGCCCCGGGACAGGGGGCAGATACGCAGTATTTT. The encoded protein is CAISAAPGQGADTQYF.

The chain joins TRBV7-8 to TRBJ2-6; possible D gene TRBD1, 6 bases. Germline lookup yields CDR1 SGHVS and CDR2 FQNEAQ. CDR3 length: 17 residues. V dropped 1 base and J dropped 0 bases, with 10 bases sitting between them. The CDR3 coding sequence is TGTGCCAGCAGCTTAGAGGGACAATCCTCTGGGGCCAACGTCCTGACTTTC. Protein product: CASSLEGQSSGANVLTF.

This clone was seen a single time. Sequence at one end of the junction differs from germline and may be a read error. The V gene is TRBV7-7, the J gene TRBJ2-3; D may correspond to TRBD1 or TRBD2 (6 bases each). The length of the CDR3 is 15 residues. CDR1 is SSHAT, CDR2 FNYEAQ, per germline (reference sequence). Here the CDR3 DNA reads TGTGCTAGCAGCCGGGGGCAGCCGAGCACAGATACGCAGTATTTT. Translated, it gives CASSRGQPSTDTQYF.

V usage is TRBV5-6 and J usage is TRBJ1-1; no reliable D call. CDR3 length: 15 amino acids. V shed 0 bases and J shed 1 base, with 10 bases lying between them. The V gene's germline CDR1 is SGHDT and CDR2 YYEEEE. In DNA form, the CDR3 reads TGTGCCAGCAGCTTGGAAAGAACAACGAACACTGAAGCTTTCTTT. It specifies CASSLERTTNTEAFF.

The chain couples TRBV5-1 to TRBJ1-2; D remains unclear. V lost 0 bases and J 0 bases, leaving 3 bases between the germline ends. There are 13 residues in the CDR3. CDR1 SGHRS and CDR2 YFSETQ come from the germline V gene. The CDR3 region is CASSLDSNYGYTF. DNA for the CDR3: TGCGCCAGCAGCTTGGACTCTAACTATGGCTACACCTTC.

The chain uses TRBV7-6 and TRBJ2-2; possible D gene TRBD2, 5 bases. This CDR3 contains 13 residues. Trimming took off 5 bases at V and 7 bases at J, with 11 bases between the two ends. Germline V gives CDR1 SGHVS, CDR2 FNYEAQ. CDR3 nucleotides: TGTGCCAGCAGCATCACTAGTCTCGGGGAGCTGTTTTTT. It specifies CASSITSLGELFF.

In nucleotides, the CDR3 is TGTGCCAGCAGCTCCTCTAGCGGCTTGAATGAGCAGTTCTTC. Amino acid sequence: CASSSSSGLNEQFF. This chain connects TRBV7-2 to TRBJ2-1, with 7 positions matching TRBD2. Looked up from germline, CDR1 is SGHTA and CDR2 is FQGNSA. CDR3 length: 14 residues. Unmatched junction bases numbered 7, after V lost 4 bases and J lost 7 bases.

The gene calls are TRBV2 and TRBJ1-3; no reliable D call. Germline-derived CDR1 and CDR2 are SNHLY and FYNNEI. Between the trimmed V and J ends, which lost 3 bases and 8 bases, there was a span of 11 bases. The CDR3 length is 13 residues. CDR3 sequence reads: CASSDEVGDTIYF. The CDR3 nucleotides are TGTGCCAGCAGTGACGAAGTCGGAGACACCATATATTTT.

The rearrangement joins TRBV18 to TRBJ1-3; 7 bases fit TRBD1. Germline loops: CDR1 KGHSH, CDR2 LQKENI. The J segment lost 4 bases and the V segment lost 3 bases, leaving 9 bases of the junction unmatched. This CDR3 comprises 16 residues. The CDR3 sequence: CASSPTSTGSGNTIYF. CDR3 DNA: TGTGCCAGCTCACCGACGTCGACAGGGTCAGGAAACACCATATATTTT. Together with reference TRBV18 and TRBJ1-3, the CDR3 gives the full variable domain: NAGVMQNPRHLVRRRGQEARLRCSPMKGHSHVYWYRQLPEEGLKFMVYLQKENIIDESGMPKERFSAEFPKEGPSILRIQQVVRGDSAAYFCASSPTSTGSGNTIYFGEGSWLTVV.

The CDR3 loop is CASSEVAGGGLGDTQYF. The CDR3 DNA follows: TGTGCCAGCAGTGAAGTTGCGGGGGGGGGCTTGGGAGATACGCAGTATTTT. The chain is built from TRBV6-1 and TRBJ2-3, with 9 nucleotides matching TRBD2. The ends lost 1 base at V and 5 bases at J; junction bases unmatched: 10. This CDR3 region has 17 residues. CDR1 and CDR2 (germline): MNHNS, SASEGT.

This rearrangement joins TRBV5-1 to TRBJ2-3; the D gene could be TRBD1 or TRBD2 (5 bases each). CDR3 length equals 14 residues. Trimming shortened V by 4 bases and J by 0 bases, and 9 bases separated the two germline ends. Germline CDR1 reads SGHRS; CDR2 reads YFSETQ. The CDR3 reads CASSVGTSTDTQYF. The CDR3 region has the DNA TGCGCCAGCAGCGTAGGGACGAGCACAGATACGCAGTATTTT.

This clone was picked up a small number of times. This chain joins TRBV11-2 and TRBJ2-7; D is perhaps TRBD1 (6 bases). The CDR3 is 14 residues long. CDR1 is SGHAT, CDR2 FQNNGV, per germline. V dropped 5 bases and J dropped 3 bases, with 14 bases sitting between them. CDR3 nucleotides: TGTGCCAGCAGCCCCAACCCGGACAGCTACGAGCAGTACTTC. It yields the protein CASSPNPDSYEQYF.

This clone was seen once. CDR3 sequence: CAISESWGSDFDEQFF. Here the CDR3 DNA reads TGTGCCATCAGTGAGTCGTGGGGGTCTGATTTCGATGAGCAGTTCTTC. V usage is TRBV10-3 and J usage is TRBJ2-1; either TRBD1 or TRBD2 may supply D (5 bases each). Trimming stripped 0 bases from V and 8 bases from J, with 17 bases between. The CDR3 loop spans 16 amino acids. CDR1 and CDR2 from the germline V gene are ENHRY and SYGVKD.

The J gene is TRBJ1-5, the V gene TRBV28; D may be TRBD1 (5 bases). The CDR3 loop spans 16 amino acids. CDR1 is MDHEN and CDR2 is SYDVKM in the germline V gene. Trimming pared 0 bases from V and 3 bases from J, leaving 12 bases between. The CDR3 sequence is CASSLWGAGDNQPQHF. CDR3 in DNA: TGTGCCAGCAGTTTATGGGGCGCGGGGGACAATCAGCCCCAGCATTTT.

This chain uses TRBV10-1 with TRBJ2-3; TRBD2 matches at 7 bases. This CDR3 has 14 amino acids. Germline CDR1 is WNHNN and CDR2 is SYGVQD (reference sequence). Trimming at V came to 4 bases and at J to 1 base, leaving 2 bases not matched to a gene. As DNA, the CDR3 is TGCGCCAGCAGTGCTAGCGGACGCACAGATACGCAGTATTTT. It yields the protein CASSASGRTDTQYF.

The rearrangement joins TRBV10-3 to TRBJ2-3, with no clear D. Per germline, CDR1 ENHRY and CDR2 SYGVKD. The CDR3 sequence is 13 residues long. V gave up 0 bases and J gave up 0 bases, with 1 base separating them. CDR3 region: CAISESSTDTQYF. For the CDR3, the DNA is TGTGCCATCAGTGAGTCTAGCACAGATACGCAGTATTTT.